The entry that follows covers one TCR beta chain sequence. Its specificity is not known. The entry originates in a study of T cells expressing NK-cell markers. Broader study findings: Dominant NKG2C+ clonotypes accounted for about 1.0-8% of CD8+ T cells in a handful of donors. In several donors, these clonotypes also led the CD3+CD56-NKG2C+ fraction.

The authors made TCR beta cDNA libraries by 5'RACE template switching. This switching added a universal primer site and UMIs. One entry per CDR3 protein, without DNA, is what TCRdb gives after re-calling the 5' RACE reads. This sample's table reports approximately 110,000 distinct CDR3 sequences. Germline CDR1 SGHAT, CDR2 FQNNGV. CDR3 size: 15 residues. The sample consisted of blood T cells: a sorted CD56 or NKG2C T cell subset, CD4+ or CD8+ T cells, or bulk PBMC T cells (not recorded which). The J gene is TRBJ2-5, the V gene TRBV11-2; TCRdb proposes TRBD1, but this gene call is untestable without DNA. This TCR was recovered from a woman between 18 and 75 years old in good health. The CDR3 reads CASSLEAGWQETQYF.